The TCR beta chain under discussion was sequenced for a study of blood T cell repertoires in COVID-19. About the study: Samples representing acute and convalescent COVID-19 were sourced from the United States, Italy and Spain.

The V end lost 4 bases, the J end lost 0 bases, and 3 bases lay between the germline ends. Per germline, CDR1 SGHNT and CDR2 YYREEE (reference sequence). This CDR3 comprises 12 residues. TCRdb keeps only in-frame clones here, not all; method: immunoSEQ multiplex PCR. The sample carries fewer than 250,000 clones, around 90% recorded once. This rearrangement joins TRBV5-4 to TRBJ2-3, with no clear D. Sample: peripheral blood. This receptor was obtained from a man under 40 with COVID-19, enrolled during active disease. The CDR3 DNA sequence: TGTGCCAGCAGCCTTAGCACAGATACGCAGTATTTT. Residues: CASSLSTDTQYF.